This T cell receptor (beta chain) comes out of a study of T cells after yellow fever vaccination. This clonotype has ten or more counts. The antigen is not known. General observations from the study: Post-booster reappearance was seen for most primary-vaccination clones (about 96% CD4, about 88% CD8).

Via MiXCR, TCRdb re-called the 5' RACE reads, giving one row per CDR3 protein. This table has more than 300,000 distinct CDR3 sequences, 6.5% to 8.5% appearing once. Trimming removed 6 bases at V and 9 bases at J, with 21 bases between. CDR3 size: 14 residues. The clonotype comes from a man aged 18 to 29 who received the YFV17D yellow fever vaccine. The chain has TRBV12-3 or TRBV12-4 and TRBJ2-7, with D possibly matching TRBD2 (6 bases). This specimen was PBMCs, taken roughly 45 days after the first yellow fever vaccination. In DNA, the CDR3 is TGTGCCAGCAGCCCAGGAGCGGGCCTCCTTGGGCAGTACGTC. Its protein product is CASSPGAGLLGQYV.